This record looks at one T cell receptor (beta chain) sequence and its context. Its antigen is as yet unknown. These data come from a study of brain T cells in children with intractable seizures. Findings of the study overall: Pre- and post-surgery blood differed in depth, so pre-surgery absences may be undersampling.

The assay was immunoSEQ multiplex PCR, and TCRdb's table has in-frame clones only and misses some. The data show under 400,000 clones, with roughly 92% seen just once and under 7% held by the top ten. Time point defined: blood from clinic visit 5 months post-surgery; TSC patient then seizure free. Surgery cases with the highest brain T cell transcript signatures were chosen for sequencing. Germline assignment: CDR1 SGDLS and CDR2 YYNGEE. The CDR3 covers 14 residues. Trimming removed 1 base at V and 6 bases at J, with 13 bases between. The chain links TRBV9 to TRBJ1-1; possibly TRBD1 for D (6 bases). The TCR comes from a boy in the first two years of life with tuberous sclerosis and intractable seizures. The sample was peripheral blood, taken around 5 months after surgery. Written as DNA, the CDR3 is TGTGCCAGCAGCGTAAAGGGGGGGAGCGCTGAAGCTTTCTTT. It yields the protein CASSVKGGSAEAFF.